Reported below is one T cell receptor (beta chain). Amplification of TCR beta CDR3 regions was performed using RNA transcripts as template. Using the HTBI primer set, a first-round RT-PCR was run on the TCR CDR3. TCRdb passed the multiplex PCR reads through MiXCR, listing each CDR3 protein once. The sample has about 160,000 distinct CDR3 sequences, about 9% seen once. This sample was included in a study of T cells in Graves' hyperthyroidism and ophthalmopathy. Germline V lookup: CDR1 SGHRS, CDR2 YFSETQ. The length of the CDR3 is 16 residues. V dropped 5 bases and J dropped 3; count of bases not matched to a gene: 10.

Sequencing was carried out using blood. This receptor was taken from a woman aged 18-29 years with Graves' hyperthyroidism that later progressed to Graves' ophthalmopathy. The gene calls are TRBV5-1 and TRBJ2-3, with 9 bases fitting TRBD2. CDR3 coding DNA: TGCGCCAGCAGTTTTCTTAGCGGGAGAGGAACAGATACGCAGTATTTT. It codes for CASSFLSGRGTDTQYF.